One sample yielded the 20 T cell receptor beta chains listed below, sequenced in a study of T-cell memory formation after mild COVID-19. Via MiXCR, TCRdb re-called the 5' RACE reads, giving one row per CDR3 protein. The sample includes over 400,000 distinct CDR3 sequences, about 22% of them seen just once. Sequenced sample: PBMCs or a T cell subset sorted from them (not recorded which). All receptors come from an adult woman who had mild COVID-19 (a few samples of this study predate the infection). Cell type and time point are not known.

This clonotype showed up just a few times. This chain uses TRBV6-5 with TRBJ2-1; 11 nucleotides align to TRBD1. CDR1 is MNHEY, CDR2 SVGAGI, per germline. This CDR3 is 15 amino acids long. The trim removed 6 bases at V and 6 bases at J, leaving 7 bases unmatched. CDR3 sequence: CASSLGQGAVNEQFF. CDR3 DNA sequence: TGTGCCAGCAGCCTCGGACAGGGGGCGGTCAATGAGCAGTTCTTC.

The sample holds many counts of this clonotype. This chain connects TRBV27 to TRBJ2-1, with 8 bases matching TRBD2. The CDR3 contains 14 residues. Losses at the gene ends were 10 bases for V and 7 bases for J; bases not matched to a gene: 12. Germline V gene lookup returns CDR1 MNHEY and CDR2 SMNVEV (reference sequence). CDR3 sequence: CATQGSGGPNEQFF. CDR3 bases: TGTGCCACACAAGGGTCGGGAGGGCCAAATGAGCAGTTCTTC.

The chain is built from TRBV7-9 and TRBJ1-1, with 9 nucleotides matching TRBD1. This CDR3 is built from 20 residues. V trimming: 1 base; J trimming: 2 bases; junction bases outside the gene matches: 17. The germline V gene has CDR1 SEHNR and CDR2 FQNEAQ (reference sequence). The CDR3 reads CASSLGYIRNPGQGNTEAFF. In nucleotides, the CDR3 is TGTGCCAGCAGCTTAGGCTACATTCGGAACCCGGGACAGGGCAACACTGAAGCTTTCTTT.

Here the CDR3 reads CASRPRGVMAEAFF. The CDR3 DNA reads TGTGCCAGCAGGCCCAGGGGTGTAATGGCTGAAGCTTTCTTT. This chain joins TRBV7-8 and TRBJ1-1; D is perhaps TRBD1 (6 bases). The length of the CDR3 is 14 residues. V lost 6 bases to trimming and J lost 6 bases, with 17 bases between them. Germline loops: CDR1 SGHVS, CDR2 FQNEAQ.

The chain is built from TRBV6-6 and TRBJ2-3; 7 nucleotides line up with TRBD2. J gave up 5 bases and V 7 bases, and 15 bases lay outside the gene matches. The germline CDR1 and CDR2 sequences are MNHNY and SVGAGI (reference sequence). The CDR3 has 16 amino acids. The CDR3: CASTPVQGGPVDTQYF. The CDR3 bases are TGTGCCAGCACCCCCGTCCAGGGAGGGCCTGTAGATACGCAGTATTTT.

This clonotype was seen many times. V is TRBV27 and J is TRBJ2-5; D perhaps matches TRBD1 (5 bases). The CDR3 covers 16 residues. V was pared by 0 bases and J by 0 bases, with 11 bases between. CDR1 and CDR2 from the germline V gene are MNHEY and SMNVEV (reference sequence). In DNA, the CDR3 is TGTGCCAGCAGTTTATCATTCCAGGGCTACCAAGAGACCCAGTACTTC. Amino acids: CASSLSFQGYQETQYF.

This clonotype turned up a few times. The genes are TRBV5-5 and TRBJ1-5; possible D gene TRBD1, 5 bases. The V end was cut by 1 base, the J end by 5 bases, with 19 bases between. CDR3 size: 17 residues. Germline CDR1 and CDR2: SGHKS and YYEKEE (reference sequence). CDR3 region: CASSLRVSGRGDQPQHF. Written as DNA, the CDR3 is TGTGCCAGCAGCTTGCGGGTCTCGGGGCGTGGGGATCAGCCCCAGCATTTT.

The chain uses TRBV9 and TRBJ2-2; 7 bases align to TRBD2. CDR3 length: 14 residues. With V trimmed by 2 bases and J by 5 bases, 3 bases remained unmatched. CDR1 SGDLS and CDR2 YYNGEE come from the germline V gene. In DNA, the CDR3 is TGTGCCAGCAGCGTGGGAGGGTTGACCGGGGAGCTGTTTTTT. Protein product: CASSVGGLTGELFF.

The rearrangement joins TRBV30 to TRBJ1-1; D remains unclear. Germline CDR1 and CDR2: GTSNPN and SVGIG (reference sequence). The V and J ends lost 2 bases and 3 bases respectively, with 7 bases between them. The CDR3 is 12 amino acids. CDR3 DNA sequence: TGTGCCTGGAGTCAGGAGTACACTGAAGCTTTCTTT. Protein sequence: CAWSQEYTEAFF.

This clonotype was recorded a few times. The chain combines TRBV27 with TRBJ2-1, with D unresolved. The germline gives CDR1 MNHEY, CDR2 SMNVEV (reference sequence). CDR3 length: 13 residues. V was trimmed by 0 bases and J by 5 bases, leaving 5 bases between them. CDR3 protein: CASSLSPHNEQFF. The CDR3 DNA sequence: TGTGCCAGCAGTTTATCTCCCCACAATGAGCAGTTCTTC.

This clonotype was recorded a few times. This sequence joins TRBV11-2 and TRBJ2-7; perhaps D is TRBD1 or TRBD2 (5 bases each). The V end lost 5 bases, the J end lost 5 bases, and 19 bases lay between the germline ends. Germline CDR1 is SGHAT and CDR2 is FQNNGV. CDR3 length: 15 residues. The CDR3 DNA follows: TGTGCCAGCAGCCTCCCCCGGGGCGCCGTCCACGAGCAGTACTTC. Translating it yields CASSLPRGAVHEQYF.

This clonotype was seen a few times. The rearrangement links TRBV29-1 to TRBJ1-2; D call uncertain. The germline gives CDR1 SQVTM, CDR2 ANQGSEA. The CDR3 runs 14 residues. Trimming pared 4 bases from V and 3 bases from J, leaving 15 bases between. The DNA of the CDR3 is TGCAGCGTTGGAGGCAGACTTTCCTACTATGGCTACACCTTC. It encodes CSVGGRLSYYGYTF.

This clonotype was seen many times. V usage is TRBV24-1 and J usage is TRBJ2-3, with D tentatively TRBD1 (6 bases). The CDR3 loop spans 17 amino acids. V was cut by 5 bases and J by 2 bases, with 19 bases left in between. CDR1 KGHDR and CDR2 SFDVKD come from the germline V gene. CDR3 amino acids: CATSAGSQGPSTDTQYF. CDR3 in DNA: TGTGCCACCAGTGCAGGGAGCCAGGGGCCATCCACAGATACGCAGTATTTT.

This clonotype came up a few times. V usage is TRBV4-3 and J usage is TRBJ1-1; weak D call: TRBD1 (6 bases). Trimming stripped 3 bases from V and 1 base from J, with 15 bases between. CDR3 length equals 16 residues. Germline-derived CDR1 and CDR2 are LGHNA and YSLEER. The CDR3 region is CASSQGDNRPNTEAFF. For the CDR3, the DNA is TGCGCCAGCAGCCAGGGGGACAATCGACCGAACACTGAAGCTTTCTTT.

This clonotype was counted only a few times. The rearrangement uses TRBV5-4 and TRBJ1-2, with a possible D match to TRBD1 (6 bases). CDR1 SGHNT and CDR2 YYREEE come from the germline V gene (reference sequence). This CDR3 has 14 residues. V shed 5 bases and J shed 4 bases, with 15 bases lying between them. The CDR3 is CASRQETGAYGYTF. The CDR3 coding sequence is TGTGCCAGCAGGCAGGAGACAGGCGCCTATGGCTACACCTTC.

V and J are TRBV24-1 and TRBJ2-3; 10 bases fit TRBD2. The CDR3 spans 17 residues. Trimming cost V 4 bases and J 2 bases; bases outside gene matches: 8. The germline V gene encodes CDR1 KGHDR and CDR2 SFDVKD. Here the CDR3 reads CATSEPGLADHTDTQYF. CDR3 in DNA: TGTGCCACCAGTGAACCTGGACTAGCGGACCACACAGATACGCAGTATTTT.

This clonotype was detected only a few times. The CDR3 DNA is TGTGCCAGCAGCCAAGATTTTACATCTGAAGCTTTCTTT. This sequence encodes CASSQDFTSEAFF. This chain links TRBV3-1 with TRBJ1-1; D is undetermined. Trimming pared 0 bases from V and 6 bases from J, leaving 8 bases between. The length of the CDR3 is 13 residues. Germline CDR1 LGHDT, CDR2 YNNKEL (reference sequence).

The CDR3 loop is CASSQEVENTQYF. In DNA, the CDR3 is TGCGCCAGCAGCCAAGAGGTCGAAAATACGCAGTATTTT. V gene TRBV4-1 combines with J gene TRBJ2-3; D remains ambiguous. With 0 bases removed from V and 7 bases from J, the gap between germline ends came to 8 bases. This CDR3 contains 13 residues. From germline, CDR1 is MGHRA and CDR2 YSYEKL.

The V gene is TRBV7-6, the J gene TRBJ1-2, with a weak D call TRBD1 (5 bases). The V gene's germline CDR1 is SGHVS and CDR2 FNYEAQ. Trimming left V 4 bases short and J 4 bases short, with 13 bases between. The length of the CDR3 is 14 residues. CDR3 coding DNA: TGTGCCAGCAGCTCCGACAGAACCCCCTATGGCTACACCTTC. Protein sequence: CASSSDRTPYGYTF.

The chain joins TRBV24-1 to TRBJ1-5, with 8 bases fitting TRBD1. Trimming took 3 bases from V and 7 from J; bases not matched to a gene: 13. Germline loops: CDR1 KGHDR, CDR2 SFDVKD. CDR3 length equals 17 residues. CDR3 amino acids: CATSDPRAGGGLQPQHF. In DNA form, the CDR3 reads TGTGCCACCAGTGATCCGCGGGCAGGGGGCGGTTTGCAGCCCCAGCATTTT.